One and the same sample provided the 21 T cell receptor beta chains below, sequenced in a study of human CD8 memory T cell subsets (dated by TCRdb to about 2020). A Human TCR Profiling Kit was used to prepare UMI-labeled 5' RACE TCRbeta libraries. TCRdb reprocessed the reads, reporting each CDR3 protein sequence once and no DNA. The record for this sample contains about 5,100 distinct CDR3 sequences. The top ten constitute about 39% of the sample. Sequenced sample: CD8+ T cells from PBMCs. The origin of the receptors is a human donor in good health.

This chain links TRBV24-1 with TRBJ2-3. The CDR3 spans 12 residues. Germline CDR1 is KGHDR and CDR2 is SFDVKD. The chain's CDR3 is CATSEDGDTQYF.

This rearrangement joins TRBV6-2 or TRBV6-3 to TRBJ2-1; with no DNA, the TCRdb D assignment of TRBD1 cannot be verified. CDR3 length: 15 residues. Germline-derived CDR1 and CDR2 are MNHEY and SVGEGT. The chain's CDR3 is CATGEGDLSYNEQFF.

This rearrangement joins TRBV7-9 to TRBJ2-5; TCRdb gives TRBD1 as the D gene, but with no DNA this cannot be confirmed. The CDR3 is 14 residues long. Per the germline V gene, CDR1 is SEHNR and CDR2 is FQNEAQ (reference sequence). This CDR3 reads CASSLQGRQETQYF.

This clonotype is medium-sized (0.01 to 0.1%) by frequency. The chain carries TRBV13 and TRBJ2-5; as DNA is missing, the TRBD1 call by TCRdb cannot be tested. CDR3 length equals 15 residues. Per the germline V gene, CDR1 is PRHDT and CDR2 is FYEKMQ (reference sequence). This CDR3 reads CASSGYGQGQETQYF.

According to its frequency, this clonotype is large (0.1 to 1%). The rearrangement links TRBV29-1 to TRBJ2-2; TCRdb picks TRBD2, but there is no DNA to check that call. CDR1 is SQVTM, CDR2 ANQGSEA, per germline. The CDR3 is 13 amino acids. CDR3: CSTSGGPLGELFF.

This clonotype is deemed medium-sized (0.01 to 0.1%) by its frequency. The chain carries TRBV29-1 and TRBJ2-7; there is no DNA to check the TCRdb D call of TRBD1. The CDR3 sequence is 16 residues long. The germline V gene has CDR1 SQVTM and CDR2 ANQGSEA. The CDR3 sequence is CSVEEDTGTPQHEQYF.

Its frequency marks this clonotype as medium-sized (0.01 to 0.1%). The V call is TRBV5-4, the J call TRBJ1-1; the TCRdb call, TRBD1, lacks DNA for checking. CDR3 length equals 15 residues. Per germline, CDR1 SGHNT and CDR2 YYREEE (reference sequence). CDR3 region: CASSLDSVPNTEAFF. Looking up the rest from reference TRBV5-4 and TRBJ1-1 gives the full variable domain: ETGVTQSPTHLIKTRGQQVTLRCSSQSGHNTVSWYQQALGQGPQFIFQYYREEENGRGNFPPRFSGLQFPNYSSELNVNALELDDSALYLCASSLDSVPNTEAFFGQGTRLTVV.

The J gene is TRBJ1-2, the V gene TRBV29-1. Germline CDR1 reads SQVTM; CDR2 reads ANQGSEA. The CDR3 sequence is 13 residues long. The CDR3 here is CSVTDGFNYGYTF.

The V call is TRBV28, the J call TRBJ2-1; TCRdb's D call, TRBD2, is unchecked because there is no DNA. Looked up from germline, CDR1 is MDHEN and CDR2 is SYDVKM. The CDR3 runs to 11 residues. The CDR3 region is CASCGGNEQFF. Full variable domain (remainder filled in from reference TRBV28 and TRBJ2-1): DVKVTQSSRYLVKRTGEKVFLECVQDMDHENMFWYRQDPGLGLRLIYFSYDVKMKEKGDIPEGYSVSREKKERFSLILESASTNQTSMYLCASCGGNEQFFGPGTRLTVL.

The chain recombines TRBV2 with TRBJ2-7; with no DNA, the TCRdb D assignment of TRBD2 cannot be verified. The CDR3 spans 13 residues. Germline V gives CDR1 SNHLY, CDR2 FYNNEI. The CDR3 sequence: CASSVGRAYEQYF.

This chain joins TRBV5-1 and TRBJ2-7. Germline CDR1 SGHRS, CDR2 YFSETQ. CDR3 length equals 13 residues. The CDR3 sequence is CASSLAGSDEQYF.

The rearrangement joins TRBV20-1 to TRBJ2-1; the TCRdb call, TRBD1, lacks DNA for checking. The germline V gene encodes CDR1 DFQATT and CDR2 SNEGSKA (reference sequence). This CDR3 is built from 14 residues. This chain's CDR3 is CSARDMDRGNEQFF.

The V call is TRBV2, the J call TRBJ2-1. Germline assignment: CDR1 SNHLY and CDR2 FYNNEI. This CDR3 spans 12 amino acids. The CDR3 is CASSDLDNEQFF. Full variable domain (remainder filled in from reference TRBV2 and TRBJ2-1): EPEVTQTPSHQVTQMGQEVILRCVPISNHLYFYWYRQILGQKVEFLVSFYNNEISEKSEIFDDQFSVERPDGSNFTLKIRSTKLEDSAMYFCASSDLDNEQFFGPGTRLTVL.

The chain recombines TRBV11-2 with TRBJ2-7; TCRdb lists TRBD2, though no DNA is available to test this call. Per germline, CDR1 SGHAT and CDR2 FQNNGV. The CDR3 totals 13 residues. CDR3 sequence reads: CASYGALSNEQYF. Full variable domain (rest looked up from reference TRBV11-2 and TRBJ2-7): EAGVAQSPRYKIIEKRQSVAFWCNPISGHATLYWYQQILGQGPKLLIQFQNNGVVDDSQLPKDRFSAERLKGVDSTLKIQPAKLEDSAVYLCASYGALSNEQYFGPGTRLTVT.

The chain uses TRBV5-1 and TRBJ2-7. In germline, CDR1 is SGHRS, CDR2 YFSETQ. This CDR3 is built from 14 residues. The CDR3 spells CASSLDGGAYEQYF.

This clonotype is identified as medium-sized (0.01 to 0.1%) from frequency. This chain links TRBV7-9 with TRBJ2-5; absent DNA, TCRdb's TRBD1 call cannot be checked. Germline loops: CDR1 SEHNR, CDR2 FQNEAQ (reference sequence). The CDR3 is 13 amino acids. CDR3 loop: CASSQGEQETQYF.

The chain is built from TRBV6-2 or TRBV6-3 and TRBJ1-1. This CDR3 spans 14 amino acids. Germline V gives CDR1 MNHEY, CDR2 SVGEGT. CDR3 region: CASSRIGTWAEAFF.

The chain has TRBV2 and TRBJ2-7; TCRdb's D call, TRBD2, is unchecked because there is no DNA. Looked up from germline, CDR1 is SNHLY and CDR2 is FYNNEI. The CDR3 runs to 12 residues. This CDR3 reads CASGSRLYEQYF.

The V and J genes are TRBV4-1 and TRBJ2-7; the TRBD1 assignment by TCRdb is unverifiable without DNA. This CDR3 has 15 residues. The germline CDR1 and CDR2 sequences are MGHRA and YSYEKL. The CDR3 loop reads CASSQDWDRSYEQYF.

This chain connects TRBV29-1 to TRBJ2-3; absent DNA, TCRdb's TRBD1 call cannot be checked. The CDR3 consists of 16 residues. Germline CDR1 reads SQVTM; CDR2 reads ANQGSEA. This chain's CDR3 is CSVEATGTEDRYTQYF.

CDR3 region: CASSVAGPADTQYF. The chain combines TRBV10-2 with TRBJ2-3; TCRdb's D call of TRBD2 is untestable without DNA. CDR3 size: 14 residues. CDR1 WSHSY and CDR2 SAAADI come from the germline V gene.